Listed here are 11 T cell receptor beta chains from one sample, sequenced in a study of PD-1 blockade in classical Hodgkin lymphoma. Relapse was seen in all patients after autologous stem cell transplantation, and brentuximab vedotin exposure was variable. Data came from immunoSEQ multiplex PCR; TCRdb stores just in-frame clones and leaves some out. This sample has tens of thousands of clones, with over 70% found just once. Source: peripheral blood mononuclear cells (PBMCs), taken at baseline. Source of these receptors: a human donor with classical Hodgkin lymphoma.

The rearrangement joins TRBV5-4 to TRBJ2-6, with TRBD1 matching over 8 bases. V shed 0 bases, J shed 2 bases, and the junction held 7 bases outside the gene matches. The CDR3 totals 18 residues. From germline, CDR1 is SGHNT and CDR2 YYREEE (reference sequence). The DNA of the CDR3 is TGTGCCAGCAGCTTGGGGGGACAGGCGGAGCCTGGGGCCAACGTCCTGACTTTC. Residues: CASSLGGQAEPGANVLTF.

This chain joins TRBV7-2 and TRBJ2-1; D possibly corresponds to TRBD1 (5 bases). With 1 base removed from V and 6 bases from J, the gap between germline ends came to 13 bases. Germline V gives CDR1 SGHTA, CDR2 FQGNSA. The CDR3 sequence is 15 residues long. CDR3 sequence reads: CASSLEQGTGNEQFF. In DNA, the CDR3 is TGTGCCAGCAGCTTAGAGCAGGGTACAGGCAATGAGCAGTTCTTC.

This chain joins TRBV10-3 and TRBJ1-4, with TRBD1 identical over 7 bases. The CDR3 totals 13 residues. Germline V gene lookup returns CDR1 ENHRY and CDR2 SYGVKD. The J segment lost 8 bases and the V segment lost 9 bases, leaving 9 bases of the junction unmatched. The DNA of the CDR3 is TGTGCCATTTCAGACAGGGCGGAAGAAAAACTGTTTTTT. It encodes CAISDRAEEKLFF.

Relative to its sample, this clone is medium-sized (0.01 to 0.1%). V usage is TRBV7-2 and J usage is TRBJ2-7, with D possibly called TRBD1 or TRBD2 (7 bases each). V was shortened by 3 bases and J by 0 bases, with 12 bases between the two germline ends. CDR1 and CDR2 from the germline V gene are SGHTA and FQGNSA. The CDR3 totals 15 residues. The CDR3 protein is CASSFRGGISYEQYF. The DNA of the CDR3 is TGTGCCAGCAGCTTCAGGGGGGGTATCTCCTACGAGCAGTACTTC.

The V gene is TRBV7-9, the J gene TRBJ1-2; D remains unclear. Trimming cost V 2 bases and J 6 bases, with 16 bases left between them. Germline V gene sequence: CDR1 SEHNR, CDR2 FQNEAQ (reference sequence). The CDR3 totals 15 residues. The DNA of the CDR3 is TGTGCCAGCAGCTTATCCGGCAGCTCGATTAATGGCTACACCTTC. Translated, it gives CASSLSGSSINGYTF.

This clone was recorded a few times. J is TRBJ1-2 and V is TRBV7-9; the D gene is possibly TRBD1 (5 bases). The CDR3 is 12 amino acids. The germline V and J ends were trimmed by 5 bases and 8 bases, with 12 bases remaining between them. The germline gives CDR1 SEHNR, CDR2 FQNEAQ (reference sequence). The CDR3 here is CASSPGDGGYTF. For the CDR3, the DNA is TGTGCCAGCAGCCCTGGGGACGGGGGCTACACCTTC.

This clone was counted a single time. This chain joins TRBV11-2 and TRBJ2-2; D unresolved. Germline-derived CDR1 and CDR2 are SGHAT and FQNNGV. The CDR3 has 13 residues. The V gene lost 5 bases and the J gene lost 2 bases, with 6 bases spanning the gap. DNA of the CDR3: TGTGCCAGCAGCGACTCCAACACCGGGGAGCTGTTTTTT. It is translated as CASSDSNTGELFF.

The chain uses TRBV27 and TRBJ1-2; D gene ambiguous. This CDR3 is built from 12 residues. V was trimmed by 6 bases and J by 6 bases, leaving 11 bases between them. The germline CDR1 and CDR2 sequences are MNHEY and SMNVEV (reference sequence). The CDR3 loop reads CASSLARDGYTF. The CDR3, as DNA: TGTGCCAGCAGCTTAGCGAGGGATGGCTACACCTTC.

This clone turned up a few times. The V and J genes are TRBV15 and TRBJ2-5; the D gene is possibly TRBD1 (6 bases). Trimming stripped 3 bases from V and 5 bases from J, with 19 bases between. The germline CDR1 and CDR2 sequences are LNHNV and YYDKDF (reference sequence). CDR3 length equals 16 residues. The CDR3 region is CATSRRGTLEGETQYF. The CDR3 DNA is TGTGCCACCAGCAGGAGGGGGACACTCGAGGGGGAGACCCAGTACTTC.

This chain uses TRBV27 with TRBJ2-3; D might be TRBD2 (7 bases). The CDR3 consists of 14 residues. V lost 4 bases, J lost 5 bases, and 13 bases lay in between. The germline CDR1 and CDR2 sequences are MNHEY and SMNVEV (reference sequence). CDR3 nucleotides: TGTGCCAGCAGTTGGGAGGGGGGCGGAGATACGCAGTATTTT. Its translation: CASSWEGGGDTQYF.

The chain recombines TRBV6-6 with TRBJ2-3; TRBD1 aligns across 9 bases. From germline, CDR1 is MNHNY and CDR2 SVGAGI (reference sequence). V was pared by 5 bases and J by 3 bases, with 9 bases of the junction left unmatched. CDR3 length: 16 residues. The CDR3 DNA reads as TGTGCCAGCAGTCCAGATGGGACAGGGTTAACAGATACGCAGTATTTT. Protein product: CASSPDGTGLTDTQYF.